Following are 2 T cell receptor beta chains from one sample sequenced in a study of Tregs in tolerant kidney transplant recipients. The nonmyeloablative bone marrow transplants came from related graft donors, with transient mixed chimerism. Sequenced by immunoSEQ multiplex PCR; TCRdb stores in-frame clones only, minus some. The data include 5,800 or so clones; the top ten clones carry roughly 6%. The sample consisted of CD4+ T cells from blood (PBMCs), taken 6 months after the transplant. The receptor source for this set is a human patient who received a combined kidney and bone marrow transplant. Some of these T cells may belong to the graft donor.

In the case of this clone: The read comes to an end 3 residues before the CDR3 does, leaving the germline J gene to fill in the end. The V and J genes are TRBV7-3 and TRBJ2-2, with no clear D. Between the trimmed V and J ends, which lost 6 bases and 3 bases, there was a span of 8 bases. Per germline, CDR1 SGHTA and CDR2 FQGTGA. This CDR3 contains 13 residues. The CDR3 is CASRPDYTGELFF. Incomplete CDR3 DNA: TGTGCCAGCAGACCAGACTACACCGGGGAG.

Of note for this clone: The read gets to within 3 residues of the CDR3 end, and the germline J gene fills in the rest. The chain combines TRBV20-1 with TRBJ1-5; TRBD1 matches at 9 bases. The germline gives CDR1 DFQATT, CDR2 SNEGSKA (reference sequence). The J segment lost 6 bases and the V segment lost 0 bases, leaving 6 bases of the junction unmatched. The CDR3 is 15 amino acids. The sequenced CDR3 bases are TGCAGTGCTAGAGATTGGGGACAGGGAACTCAGCCC. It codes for CSARDWGQGTQP. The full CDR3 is CSARDWGQGTQPQHF.